Here is one T cell receptor (beta chain) with its context. Authors' analysis steps: Amplification from reference gene primers served as the basis for estimated nucleated cell counts. Profiled with immunoSEQ multiplex PCR; TCRdb holds only in-frame clones, not every one. That table furnishes V, J and clone size, whereas the DNA furnished D and trimming. In the table there are 300,000 to 400,000 clones, approximately 87% of which are singletons. These data originate in a study of blood T cell repertoires in COVID-19. Germline loops: CDR1 MNHEY, CDR2 SVGEGT. The CDR3 runs 17 residues. V lost 3 bases to trimming and J lost 10 bases; unmatched junction nucleotides: 21.

The chain recombines TRBV6-2 or TRBV6-3 with TRBJ2-7; 7 bases are shared with TRBD2. Input material: peripheral blood. This TCR came from a woman in her fifties or sixties with COVID-19, enrolled during active disease. The CDR3, as DNA: TGTGCCAGCAGTTATGGGGGGAGACACCCGCGGGAGCGACCCCAGTACTTC. Translation gives CASSYGGRHPRERPQYF.